This TCR beta chain was identified during a study of blood T cell repertoires in COVID-19. In the study overall: Sites across the United States, Italy and Spain contributed samples from acute and convalescent COVID-19.

Sequencing was performed with immunoSEQ multiplex PCR; in TCRdb, only in-frame clones are kept and a portion is missing. The repertoire holds more than 85,000 clones, more than 65% seen once, with 20% to 25% in the top ten. Sequences were obtained from peripheral blood. The source of this sequence is a man aged 60 to 75 with acute or convalescent COVID-19.

Here the CDR3 DNA reads TGTGCCAGCAGTGAGAACGTAGATACCACTGAAGCTTTCTTT. This translates into CASSENVDTTEAFF. This rearrangement joins TRBV6-1 to TRBJ1-1; D unclear. Germline lookup yields CDR1 MNHNS and CDR2 SASEGT. Trimming cost V 3 bases and J 4 bases, with 12 bases left between them. The CDR3 extends over 14 amino acids.